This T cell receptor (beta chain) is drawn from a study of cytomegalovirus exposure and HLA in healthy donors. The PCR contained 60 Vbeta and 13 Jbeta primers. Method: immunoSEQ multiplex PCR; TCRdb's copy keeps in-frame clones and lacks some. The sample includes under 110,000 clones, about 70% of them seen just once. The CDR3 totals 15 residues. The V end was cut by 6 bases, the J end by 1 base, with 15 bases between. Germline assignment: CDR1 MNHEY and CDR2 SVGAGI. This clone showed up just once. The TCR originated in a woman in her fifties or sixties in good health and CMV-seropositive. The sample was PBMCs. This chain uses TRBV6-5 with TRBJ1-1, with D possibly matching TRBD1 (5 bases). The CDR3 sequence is CASRRRGPPNTEAFF. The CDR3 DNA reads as TGTGCCAGCAGGCGGAGGGGACCGCCGAACACTGAAGCTTTCTTT.